A selection of T cell receptor beta chains follows, all from one sample in a study of identical twins' blood T cells. TCRdb re-called the 5' RACE reads with MiXCR, one entry per CDR3 protein. Of 350,000 to 400,000 distinct CDR3 sequences listed, 28% were seen once; the top ten hold 6.1%. The sequenced sample was PBMCs. The receptors derive from a woman aged 18-49 years in good health. CDR3s include the opening cysteine and the closing phenylalanine or tryptophan. The order of the fields is J gene, V gene, CDR3 protein.

>TRBJ1-5|TRBV18
CASSPRPTGWGPQHF
>TRBJ1-1|TRBV12-3/TRBV12-4
CASSSWWLVEAFF
>TRBJ1-1|TRBV30
CAWAVRTDTEAFF
>TRBJ1-2|TRBV12-5
CASGWDAQANYGYTF
>TRBJ1-2|TRBV18
CASSPDRDGYTF
>TRBJ1-2|TRBV6-2/TRBV6-3
CASKPPERDLYGYTF
>TRBJ1-2|TRBV6-5
CASSPGDAKIYGYTF
>TRBJ2-2|TRBV6-1
CASSLMAGSSGELFF
>TRBJ2-5|TRBV29-1
CSVTGGTGTQYF
>TRBJ2-1|TRBV27
CASSFRSNEQFF
>TRBJ2-1|TRBV6-5
CASSLLMTSGSYNEQFF